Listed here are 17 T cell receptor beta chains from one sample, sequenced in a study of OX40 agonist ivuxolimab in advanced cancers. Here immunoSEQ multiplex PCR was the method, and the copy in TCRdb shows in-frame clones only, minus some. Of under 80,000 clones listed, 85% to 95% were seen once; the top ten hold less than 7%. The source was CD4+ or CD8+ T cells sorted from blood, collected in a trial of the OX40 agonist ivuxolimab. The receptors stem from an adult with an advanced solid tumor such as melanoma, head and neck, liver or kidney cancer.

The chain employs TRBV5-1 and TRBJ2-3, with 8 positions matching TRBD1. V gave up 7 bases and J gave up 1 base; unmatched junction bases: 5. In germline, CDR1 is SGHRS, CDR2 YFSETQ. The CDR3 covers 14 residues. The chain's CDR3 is CASEDRGGTDTQYF. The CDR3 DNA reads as TGCGCCAGCGAAGACAGGGGAGGCACAGATACGCAGTATTTT.

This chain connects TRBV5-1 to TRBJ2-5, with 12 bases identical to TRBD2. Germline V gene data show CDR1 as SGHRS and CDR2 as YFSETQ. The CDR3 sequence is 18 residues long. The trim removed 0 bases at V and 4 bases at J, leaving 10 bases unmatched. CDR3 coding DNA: TGCGCCAGCAGCTTGGGACTAGCGGGAGAGGGGTTAGGAGAGACCCAGTACTTC. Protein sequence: CASSLGLAGEGLGETQYF. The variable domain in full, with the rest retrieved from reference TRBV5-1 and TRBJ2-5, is KAGVTQTPRYLIKTRGQQVTLSCSPISGHRSVSWYQQTPGQGLQFLFEYFSETQRNKGNFPGRFSGRQFSNSRSEMNVSTLELGDSALYLCASSLGLAGEGLGETQYFGPGTRLLVL.

The CDR3 loop is CATSRVGQGNQPQHF. DNA for the CDR3: TGTGCCACCAGCAGAGTAGGACAGGGCAATCAGCCCCAGCATTTT. This chain connects TRBV15 to TRBJ1-5; 7 bases line up with TRBD1. Trimming took 1 base from V and 2 from J; bases not matched to a gene: 2. The CDR3 is 15 residues long. In germline, CDR1 is LNHNV, CDR2 YYDKDF (reference sequence).

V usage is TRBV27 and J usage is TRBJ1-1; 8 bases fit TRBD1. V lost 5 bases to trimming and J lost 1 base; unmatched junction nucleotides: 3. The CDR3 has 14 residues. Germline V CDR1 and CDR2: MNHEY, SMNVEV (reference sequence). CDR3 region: CASSRGQGNTEAFF. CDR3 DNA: TGTGCCAGCAGTAGAGGACAGGGGAACACTGAAGCTTTCTTT.

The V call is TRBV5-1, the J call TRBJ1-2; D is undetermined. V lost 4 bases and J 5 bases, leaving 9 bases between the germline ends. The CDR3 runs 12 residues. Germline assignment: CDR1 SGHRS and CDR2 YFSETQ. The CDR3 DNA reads TGCGCCAGCAGCCCCCAAGGTTATGGCTACACCTTC. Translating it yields CASSPQGYGYTF.

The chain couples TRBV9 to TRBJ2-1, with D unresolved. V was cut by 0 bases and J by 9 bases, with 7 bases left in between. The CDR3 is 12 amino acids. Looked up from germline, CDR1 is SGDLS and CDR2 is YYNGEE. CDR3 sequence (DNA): TGTGCCAGCAGCGTAGGTTCTGGTGAGCAGTTCTTC. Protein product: CASSVGSGEQFF. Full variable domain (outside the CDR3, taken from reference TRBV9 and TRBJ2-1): DSGVTQTPKHLITATGQRVTLRCSPRSGDLSVYWYQQSLDQGLQFLIQYYNGEERAKGNILERFSAQQFPDLHSELNLSSLELGDSALYFCASSVGSGEQFFGPGTRLTVL.

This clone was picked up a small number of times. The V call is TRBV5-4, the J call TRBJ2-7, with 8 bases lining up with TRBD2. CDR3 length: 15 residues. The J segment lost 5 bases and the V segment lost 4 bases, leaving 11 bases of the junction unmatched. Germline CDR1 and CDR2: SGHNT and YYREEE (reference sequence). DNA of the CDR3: TGTGCCAGCAGCGTGGGCCTGGGACTAGGACACGAGCAGTACTTC. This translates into CASSVGLGLGHEQYF.

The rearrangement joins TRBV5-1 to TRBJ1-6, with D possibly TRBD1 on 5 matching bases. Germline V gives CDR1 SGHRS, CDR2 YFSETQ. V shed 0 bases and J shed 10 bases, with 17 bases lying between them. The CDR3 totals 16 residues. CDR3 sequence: CASSLGIQGTRSPLHF. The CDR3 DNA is TGCGCCAGCAGCTTGGGAATTCAGGGTACCAGGTCACCCCTCCACTTT.

Written as DNA, the CDR3 is TGTGCCAGCAGCCCCCGGGACAGGGGTCGACCCCTCTCCTACGAGCAGTACTTC. This sequence encodes CASSPRDRGRPLSYEQYF. The rearrangement links TRBV7-9 to TRBJ2-7; TRBD1 aligns across 10 bases. CDR3 length equals 18 residues. The germline gives CDR1 SEHNR, CDR2 FQNEAQ (reference sequence). V was pared by 5 bases and J by 0 bases, with 13 bases of the junction left unmatched.

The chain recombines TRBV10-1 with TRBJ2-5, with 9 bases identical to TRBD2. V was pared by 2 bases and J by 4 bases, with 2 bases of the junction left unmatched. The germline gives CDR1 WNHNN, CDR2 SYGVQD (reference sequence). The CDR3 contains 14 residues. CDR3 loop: CASSETSGSETQYF. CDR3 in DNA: TGCGCCAGCAGTGAGACTAGCGGGTCAGAGACCCAGTACTTC.

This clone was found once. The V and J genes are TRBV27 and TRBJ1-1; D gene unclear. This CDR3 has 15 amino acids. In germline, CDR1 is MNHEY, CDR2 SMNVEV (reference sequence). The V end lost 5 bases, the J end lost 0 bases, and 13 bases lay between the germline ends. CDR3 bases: TGTGCCAGCAGTCCCCTCGGAAGGATGAACACTGAAGCTTTCTTT. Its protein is CASSPLGRMNTEAFF.

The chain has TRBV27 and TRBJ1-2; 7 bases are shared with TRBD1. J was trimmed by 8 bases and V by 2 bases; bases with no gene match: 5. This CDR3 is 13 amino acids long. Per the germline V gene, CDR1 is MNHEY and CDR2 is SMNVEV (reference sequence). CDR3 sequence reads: CASSLRGGLGYTF. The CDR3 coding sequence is TGTGCCAGCAGTTTACGAGGGGGCTTGGGCTACACCTTC.

In DNA, the CDR3 is TGCAGCGGTGGGACAGGGCAGTACAATGAGCAGTTCTTC. Protein product: CSGGTGQYNEQFF. The chain carries TRBV29-1 and TRBJ2-1; 9 positions match TRBD1. The CDR3 has 13 amino acids. The V segment lost 7 bases and the J segment 4 bases; nucleotides outside the gene matches: 5. The germline gives CDR1 SQVTM, CDR2 ANQGSEA.

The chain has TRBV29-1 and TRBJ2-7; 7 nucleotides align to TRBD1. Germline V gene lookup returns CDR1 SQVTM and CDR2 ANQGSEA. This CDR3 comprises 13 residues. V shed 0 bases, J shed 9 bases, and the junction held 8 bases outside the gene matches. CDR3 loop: CSVEEGTALGQYF. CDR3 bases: TGCAGCGTTGAAGAGGGGACAGCTCTCGGGCAGTACTTC.

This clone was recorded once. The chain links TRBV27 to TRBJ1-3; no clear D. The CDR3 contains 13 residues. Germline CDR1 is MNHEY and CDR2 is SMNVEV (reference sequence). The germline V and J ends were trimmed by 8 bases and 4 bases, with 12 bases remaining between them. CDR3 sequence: CASGRIPGNTIYF. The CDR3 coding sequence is TGTGCCAGCGGTAGAATTCCAGGAAACACCATATATTTT.

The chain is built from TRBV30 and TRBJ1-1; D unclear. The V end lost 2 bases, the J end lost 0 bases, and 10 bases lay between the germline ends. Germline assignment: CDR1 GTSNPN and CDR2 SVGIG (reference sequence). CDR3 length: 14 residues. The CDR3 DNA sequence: TGTGCCTGGAGTTACCCGACGTTGAACACTGAAGCTTTCTTT. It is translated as CAWSYPTLNTEAFF.

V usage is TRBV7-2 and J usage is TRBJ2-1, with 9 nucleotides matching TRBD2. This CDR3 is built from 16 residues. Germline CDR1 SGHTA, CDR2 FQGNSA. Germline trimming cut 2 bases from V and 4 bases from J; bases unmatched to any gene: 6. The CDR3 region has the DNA TGTGCCAGCAGCTTAAGTCGCGGGGGGGCATACAATGAGCAGTTCTTC. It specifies CASSLSRGGAYNEQFF.